The T cell receptor (beta chain) under discussion was sequenced for a study of memory CD4+ T cells and cytomegalovirus serostatus. Study background: Donors were healthy Belgian adults, under ten CMV seropositive and about 24 seronegative.

This CDR3 region has 16 residues. V gave up 4 bases and J gave up 4 bases, with 20 bases separating them. Germline CDR1 is SGHDT and CDR2 is YYEEEE. Single viable CD3+CD4+CD8-CD45RO+ cells were sorted as the memory CD4+ T cells. Study processing details: After removing out-of-frame reads, 2 million to 2.5 million distinct TCRbeta sequences remained. The table came from immunoSEQ multiplex PCR; TCRdb's copy has only in-frame clones and leaves some out. V and J calls plus clone size are reproduced from that table; the DNA served to infer D and trimming. The sample records about 56,000 clones, about four fifths being singletons.

The sequenced sample consisted of memory CD4+ T cells from blood. The sequence derives from an adult in good health and CMV-seronegative. This chain uses TRBV5-6 with TRBJ1-2; D possibly corresponds to TRBD1 (6 bases). CDR3 bases: TGTGCCAGCAGCGGCGATGGGGGACAAACATCCTATGGCTACACCTTC. This sequence encodes CASSGDGGQTSYGYTF.